Each of the 14 T cell receptor beta chains below was sequenced from the same sample in a study of tumor-infiltrating lymphocytes in oesophageal squamous cell carcinoma. TCRdb called the PCR reads again in MiXCR, with one record for every CDR3 protein. The sample consists of 15,000 to 20,000 distinct CDR3 sequences, 42% of them appearing once. Material for sequencing was normal esophageal tissue next to the tumor. These receptors were taken from a female donor with esophageal squamous cell carcinoma.

Regarding this clonotype: A junction boundary mismatches the germline segment, possibly from a read error. The chain couples TRBV6-1 to TRBJ2-4; D gene ambiguous. The J call may not be correct, given that the DNA end is closer to TRBJ2-1. The germline gives CDR1 MNHNS, CDR2 SASEGT. There are 15 residues in the CDR3. The CDR3 DNA is TGTGCCAGAAGTGAACGTCCAGGATATGACAATGAGCAGTTCTTC. Its translation: CARSERPGYDNEQFF.

Points on this clonotype: It may be a read error: a sequence one base away is much more abundant. In DNA, the CDR3 is TGTGCCAGGAGTGGGGGATACAATGAGCAGTACTTC. The encoded protein is CARSGGYNEQYF. The J gene is TRBJ2-3, the V gene TRBV6-8; possibly TRBD1 or TRBD2 for D (5 bases each). Near its end, the DNA agrees better with TRBJ2-7, so the J call may be wrong. The CDR3 is made up of 12 amino acids. Germline CDR1 and CDR2: MNHGY and SAAAGT.

This clonotype came up many times. One junction end does not reproduce the germline sequence, and a read error may be involved. The chain recombines TRBV7-7 with TRBJ1-1; D is ambiguous. CDR3 size: 14 residues. The germline V gene has CDR1 SSHAT and CDR2 FNYEAQ (reference sequence). The CDR3: CASSNPRICTEAFF. In DNA form, the CDR3 reads TGTGCTAGCAGCAACCCCAGAATATGCACTGAAGCTTTCTTT.

The V call is TRBV19, the J call TRBJ1-2; possibly TRBD1 for D (5 bases). The germline V and J ends were trimmed by 4 bases and 0 bases, with 12 bases remaining between them. This CDR3 comprises 15 residues. From germline, CDR1 is LNHDA and CDR2 SQIVND (reference sequence). Here the CDR3 DNA reads TGTGCCAGTAGTAGGTCTGGGGGAGCTAACTATGGCTACACCTTC. Translating it yields CASSRSGGANYGYTF.

This clonotype was counted only a few times. Likely a read error: the CDR3 ends without its conserved phenylalanine or tryptophan. No DNA is shown, since the ends of the CDR3 on it are uncertain; the CDR3 is the one TCRdb lists. The chain joins TRBV24-1 to TRBJ2-5. The CDR3 has 17 residues if both end residues are counted. Germline values: CDR1 KGHDR, CDR2 SFDVKD. CDR3 sequence reads: CATSDTQARGYGYTFGS.

This clonotype has a count of ten or more. The chain is built from TRBV6-1 and TRBJ2-7, with TRBD1 matching over 9 bases. V shed 5 bases, J shed 0 bases, and the junction held 5 bases outside the gene matches. Germline CDR1 and CDR2: MNHNS and SASEGT. The CDR3 contains 15 residues. The CDR3 DNA reads as TGTGCCAGCAGTCCGGGACAGGGATACTCCTACGAGCAGTACTTC. Encoded protein: CASSPGQGYSYEQYF.

V and J are TRBV7-2 and TRBJ2-4, with TRBD1 matching 7 bases. This CDR3 region has 17 residues. The V gene end was trimmed by 3 bases and the J gene end by 1 base; junction bases not matched to a gene: 9. Looked up from germline, CDR1 is SGHTA and CDR2 is FQGNSA. CDR3 nucleotides: TGTGCCAGCAGCTTGCCCCCGGGACAGTTGGCCAAAAACATTCAGTACTTC. It yields the protein CASSLPPGQLAKNIQYF.

Points on this clonotype: An end of the junction differs from the germline gene, which may be a read error. The chain joins TRBV7-6 to TRBJ2-5; 9 positions agree with TRBD1. The CDR3 has 15 residues. Germline V gives CDR1 SGHVS, CDR2 FNYEAQ. The CDR3 region has the DNA TGTGCTAGCAGCTTAGGACAGGGGCAACAAGAGACCCAGTACTTC. It translates to CASSLGQGQQETQYF.

A single count supports this clonotype. V usage is TRBV7-3 and J usage is TRBJ2-1; 11 nucleotides line up with TRBD2. V dropped 2 bases and J dropped 5; count of bases not matched to a gene: 5. There are 16 residues in the CDR3. Germline values: CDR1 SGHTA, CDR2 FQGTGA. The CDR3 coding sequence is TGTGCCAGCAGCTTAGTCACTAGCGGGGGAAACAATGAGCAGTTCTTC. It is translated as CASSLVTSGGNNEQFF.

This clonotype was seen many times. The chain combines TRBV6-1 with TRBJ2-1, with 7 positions matching TRBD1. CDR1 is MNHNS and CDR2 is SASEGT in the germline V gene. The CDR3 spans 17 residues. J was trimmed by 0 bases and V by 0 bases; bases with no gene match: 5. CDR3 nucleotides: TGTGCCAGCAGTGAAGCAGCCGGGACAGCCTCCTACAATGAGCAGTTCTTC. It specifies CASSEAAGTASYNEQFF.

This chain connects TRBV7-6 to TRBJ2-1, with 12 nucleotides matching TRBD2. Unmatched junction bases numbered 14, after V lost 7 bases and J lost 4 bases. CDR3 length: 18 amino acids. The V gene's germline CDR1 is SGHVS and CDR2 FNYEAQ. This CDR3 reads CASTEPPGTSGPYNEQFF. Written as DNA, the CDR3 is TGTGCCAGCACCGAGCCGCCCGGGACTAGCGGGCCGTACAATGAGCAGTTCTTC. Full variable domain (outside the CDR3, taken from reference TRBV7-6 and TRBJ2-1): GAGVSQSPRYKVTKRGQDVALRCDPISGHVSLYWYRQALGQGPEFLTYFNYEAQQDKSGLPNDRFSAERPEGSISTLTIQRTEQRDSAMYRCASTEPPGTSGPYNEQFFGPGTRLTVL.

The table lists this clonotype with many counts. A much larger clone sits a single nucleotide away, making a read error possible. The V gene is TRBV10-3, the J gene TRBJ2-7, with TRBD2 matching 13 bases. The CDR3 is 15 residues long. Germline loops: CDR1 ENHRY, CDR2 SYGVKD. J gave up 7 bases and V 8 bases, and 11 bases lay outside the gene matches. The CDR3 coding sequence is TGTGCCATCCAAGGACTAGCGGGGGCCTACAATGAGCAGTACTTC. It encodes CAIQGLAGAYNEQYF.

This clonotype has only a few counts. This chain links TRBV7-2 with TRBJ2-7, with 7 bases fitting TRBD2. The DNA end is more similar to TRBJ2-1, so the J call may be wrong. This CDR3 contains 16 residues. CDR1 and CDR2 from the germline V gene are SGHTA and FQGNSA. This CDR3 reads CASKEGAGVGYNEQFF. CDR3 DNA sequence: TGTGCCAGCAAGGAAGGGGCGGGAGTAGGATACAATGAGCAGTTCTTC.

The chain carries TRBV11-2 and TRBJ2-7; 7 nucleotides line up with TRBD1. The J call may be incorrect, as the DNA end agrees better with TRBJ2-1. This CDR3 is 14 amino acids long. CDR1 is SGHAT and CDR2 is FQNNGV in the germline V gene. The CDR3 bases are TGTGCCAGCAGCCAAACAGGGGTGTACAATGAGCAGTTCTTC. Its protein product is CASSQTGVYNEQFF.